This T cell receptor (beta chain) was obtained from a study of blood T cell repertoires in COVID-19. The overall study: The analysed material was cDNA or gDNA that came from T cells, B-cell-depleted T cells, or PBMCs.

Authors' data handling: Estimation of nucleated cell counts was performed using reference gene primer amplification. Here immunoSEQ multiplex PCR was the method, and the copy in TCRdb shows in-frame clones only, minus some. V and J calls and clone size are as listed in that table; D and trimming were resolved from the DNA. Seen here are roughly 230,000 clones, roughly nine tenths observed once, and the top ten hold 3.5% to 5%. Sequencing was carried out using peripheral blood. The sequence came from a woman aged 35 to 49 who had recovered from COVID-19.

DNA of the CDR3: TGTGCCAGTAGTTGGGGTTTTTGGGACAGGGGGCCGGATCAGCCCCAGCATTTT. This encodes CASSWGFWDRGPDQPQHF. This chain links TRBV19 with TRBJ1-5; 12 positions agree with TRBD1. CDR1 is LNHDA and CDR2 is SQIVND in the germline V gene (reference sequence). V was pared by 5 bases and J by 5 bases, with 13 bases of the junction left unmatched. The CDR3 is 18 amino acids.